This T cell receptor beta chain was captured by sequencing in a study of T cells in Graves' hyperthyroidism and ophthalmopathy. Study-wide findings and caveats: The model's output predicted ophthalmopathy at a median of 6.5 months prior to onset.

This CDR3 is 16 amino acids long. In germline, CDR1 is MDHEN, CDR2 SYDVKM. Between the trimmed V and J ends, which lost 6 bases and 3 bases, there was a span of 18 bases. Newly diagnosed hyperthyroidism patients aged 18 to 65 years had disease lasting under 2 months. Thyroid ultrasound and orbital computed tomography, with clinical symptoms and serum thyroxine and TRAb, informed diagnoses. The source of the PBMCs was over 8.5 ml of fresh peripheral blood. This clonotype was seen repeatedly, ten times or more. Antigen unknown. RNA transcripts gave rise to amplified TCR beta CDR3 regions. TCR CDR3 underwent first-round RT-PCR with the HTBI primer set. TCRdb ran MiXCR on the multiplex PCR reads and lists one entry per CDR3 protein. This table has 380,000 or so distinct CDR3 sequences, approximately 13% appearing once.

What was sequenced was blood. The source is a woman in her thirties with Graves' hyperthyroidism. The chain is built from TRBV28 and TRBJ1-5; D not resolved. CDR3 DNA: TGTGCCAGCAGAAATTCCCTATCGGGGAACAATCAGCCCCAGCATTTT. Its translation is CASRNSLSGNNQPQHF.